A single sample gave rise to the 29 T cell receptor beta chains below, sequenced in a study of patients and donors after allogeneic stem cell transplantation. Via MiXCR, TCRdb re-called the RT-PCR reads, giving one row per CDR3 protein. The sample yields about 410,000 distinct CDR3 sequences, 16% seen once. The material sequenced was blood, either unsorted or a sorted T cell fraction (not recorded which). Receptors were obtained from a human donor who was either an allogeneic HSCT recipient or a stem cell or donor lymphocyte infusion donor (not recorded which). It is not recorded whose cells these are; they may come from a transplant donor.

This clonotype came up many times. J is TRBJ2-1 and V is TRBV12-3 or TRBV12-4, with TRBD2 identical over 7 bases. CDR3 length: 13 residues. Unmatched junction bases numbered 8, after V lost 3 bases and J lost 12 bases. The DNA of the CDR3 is TGTGCCAGCAGTTTTAATCGGGGGGTCCGGCAGTTCTTC. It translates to CASSFNRGVRQFF.

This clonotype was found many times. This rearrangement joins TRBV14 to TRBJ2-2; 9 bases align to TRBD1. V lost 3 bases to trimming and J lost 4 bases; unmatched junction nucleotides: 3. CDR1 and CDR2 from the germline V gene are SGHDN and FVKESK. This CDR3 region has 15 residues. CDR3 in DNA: TGTGCCAGCAGCCAGAGGGACAGGGTCACCGGGGAGCTGTTTTTT. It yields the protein CASSQRDRVTGELFF.

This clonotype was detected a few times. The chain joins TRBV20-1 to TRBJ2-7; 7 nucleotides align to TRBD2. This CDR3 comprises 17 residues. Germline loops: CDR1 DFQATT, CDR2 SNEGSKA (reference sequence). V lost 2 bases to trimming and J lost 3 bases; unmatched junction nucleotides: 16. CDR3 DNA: TGCAGTGCTAGATCCTTTAGGGAGGGAGGTGATGGCTACGAGCAGTACTTC. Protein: CSARSFREGGDGYEQYF.

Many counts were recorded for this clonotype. CDR3 sequence reads: CASSRETGANYGYTF. The DNA of the CDR3 is TGTGCCAGCAGCAGGGAGACAGGGGCGAACTATGGCTACACCTTC. The gene calls are TRBV7-3 and TRBJ1-2; TRBD1 matches at 8 bases. V gave up 5 bases and J gave up 2 bases; unmatched junction bases: 7. The CDR3 spans 15 residues. From germline, CDR1 is SGHTA and CDR2 FQGTGA.

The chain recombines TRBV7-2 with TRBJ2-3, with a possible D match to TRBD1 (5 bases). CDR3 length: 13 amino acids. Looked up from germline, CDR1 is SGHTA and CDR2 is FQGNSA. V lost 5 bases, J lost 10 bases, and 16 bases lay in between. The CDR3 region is CASSQGYSTAQYF. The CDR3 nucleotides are TGTGCCAGCAGCCAGGGCTACAGTACTGCGCAGTATTTT.

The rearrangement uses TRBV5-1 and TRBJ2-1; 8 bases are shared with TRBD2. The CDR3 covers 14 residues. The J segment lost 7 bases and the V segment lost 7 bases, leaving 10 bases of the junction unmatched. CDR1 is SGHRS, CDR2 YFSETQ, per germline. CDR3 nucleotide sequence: TGCGCCAGCTGGACGGGAGGGCCCTGGAATGAGCAGTTCTTC. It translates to CASWTGGPWNEQFF.

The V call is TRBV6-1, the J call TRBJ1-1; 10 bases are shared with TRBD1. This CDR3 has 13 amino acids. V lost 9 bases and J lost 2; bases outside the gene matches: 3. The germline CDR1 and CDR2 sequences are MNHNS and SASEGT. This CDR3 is CASWDRGNTEAFF. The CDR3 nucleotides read TGTGCCAGTTGGGACAGGGGAAACACTGAAGCTTTCTTT.

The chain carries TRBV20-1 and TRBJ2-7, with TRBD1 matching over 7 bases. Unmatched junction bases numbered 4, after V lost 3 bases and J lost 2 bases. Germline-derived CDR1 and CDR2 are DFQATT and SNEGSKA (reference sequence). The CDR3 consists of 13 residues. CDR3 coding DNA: TGCAGTGCTAGGGGGACAGCTACCTACGAGCAGTACTTC. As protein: CSARGTATYEQYF.

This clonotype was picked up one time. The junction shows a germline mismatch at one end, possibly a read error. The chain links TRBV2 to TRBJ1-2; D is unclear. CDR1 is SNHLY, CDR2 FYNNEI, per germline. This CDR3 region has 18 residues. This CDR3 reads CARSEWFIPPSSNYGYTF. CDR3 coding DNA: TGTGCCAGAAGTGAATGGTTCATACCACCGAGCTCTAACTATGGCTACACCTTC.

This CDR3 reads CASSPLAGGPGEQYF. For the CDR3, the DNA is TGCGCCAGCAGCCCCCTAGCGGGAGGGCCGGGGGAGCAGTACTTC. The chain uses TRBV5-1 and TRBJ2-7, with 12 bases identical to TRBD2. Germline assignment: CDR1 SGHRS and CDR2 YFSETQ. The CDR3 covers 15 residues. V lost 4 bases, J lost 7 bases, and 9 bases stayed unmatched.

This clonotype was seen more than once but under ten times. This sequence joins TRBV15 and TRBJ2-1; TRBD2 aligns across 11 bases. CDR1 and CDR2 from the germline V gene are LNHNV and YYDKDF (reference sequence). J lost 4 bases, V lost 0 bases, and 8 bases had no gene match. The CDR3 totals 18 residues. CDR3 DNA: TGTGCCACCAGCAGAGATCCGGCTAGCGGGAGGAAGTACAATGAGCAGTTCTTC. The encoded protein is CATSRDPASGRKYNEQFF. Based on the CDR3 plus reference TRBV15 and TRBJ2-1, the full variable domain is DAMVIQNPRYQVTQFGKPVTLSCSQTLNHNVMYWYQQKSSQAPKLLFHYYDKDFNNEADTPDNFQSRRPNTSFCFLDIRSPGLGDTAMYLCATSRDPASGRKYNEQFFGPGTRLTVL.

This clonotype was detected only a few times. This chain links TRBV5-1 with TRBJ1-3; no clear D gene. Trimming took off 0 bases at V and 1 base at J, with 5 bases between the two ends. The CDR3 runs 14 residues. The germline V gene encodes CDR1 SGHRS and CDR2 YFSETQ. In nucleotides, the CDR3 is TGCGCCAGCAGCTTGGATGGTTCTGGAAACACCATATATTTT. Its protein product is CASSLDGSGNTIYF.

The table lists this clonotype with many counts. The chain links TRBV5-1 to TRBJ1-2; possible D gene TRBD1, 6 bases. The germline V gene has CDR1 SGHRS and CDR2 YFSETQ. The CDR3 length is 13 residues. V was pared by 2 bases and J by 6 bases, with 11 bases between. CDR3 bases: TGCGCCAGCAGCTTAACAGGGAGGGATGGCTACACCTTC. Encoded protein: CASSLTGRDGYTF.

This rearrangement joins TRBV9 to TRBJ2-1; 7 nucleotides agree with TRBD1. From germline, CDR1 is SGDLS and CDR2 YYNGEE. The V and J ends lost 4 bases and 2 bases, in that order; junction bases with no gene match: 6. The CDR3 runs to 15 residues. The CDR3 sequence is CASSTSGQTYNEQFF. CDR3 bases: TGTGCCAGCAGCACCTCGGGACAGACCTACAATGAGCAGTTCTTC.

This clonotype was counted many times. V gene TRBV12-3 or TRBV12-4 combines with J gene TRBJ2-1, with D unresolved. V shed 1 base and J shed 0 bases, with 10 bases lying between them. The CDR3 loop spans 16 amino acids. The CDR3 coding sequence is TGTGCCAGCAGTTTAGGCTCCTTGAGCTCCTACAATGAGCAGTTCTTC. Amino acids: CASSLGSLSSYNEQFF.

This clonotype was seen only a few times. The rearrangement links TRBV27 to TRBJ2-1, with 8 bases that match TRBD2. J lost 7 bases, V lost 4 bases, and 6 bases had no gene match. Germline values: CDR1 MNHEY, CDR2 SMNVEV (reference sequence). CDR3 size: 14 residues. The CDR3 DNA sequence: TGTGCCAGCAGTTATGGGACTAGTAGAAATGAGCAGTTCTTC. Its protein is CASSYGTSRNEQFF.

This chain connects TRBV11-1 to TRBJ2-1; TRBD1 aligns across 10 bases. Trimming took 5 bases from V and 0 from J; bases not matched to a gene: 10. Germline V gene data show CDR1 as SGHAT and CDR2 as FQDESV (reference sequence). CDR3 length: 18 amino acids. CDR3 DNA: TGTGCCAGCAGCCACCCTCTGACAGGGGGCGACTCCTACAATGAGCAGTTCTTC. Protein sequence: CASSHPLTGGDSYNEQFF.

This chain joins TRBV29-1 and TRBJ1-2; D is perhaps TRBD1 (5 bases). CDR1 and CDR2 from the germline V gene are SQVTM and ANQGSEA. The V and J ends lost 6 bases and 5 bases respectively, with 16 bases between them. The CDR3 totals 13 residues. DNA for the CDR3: TGCAGCGTGGGGGAGGGATGGAGTTATGGCTACACCTTC. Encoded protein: CSVGEGWSYGYTF.

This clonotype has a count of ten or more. As DNA, the CDR3 is TGTGCCACCAGTGATTTGCGAGGGGGCACCTACAATGAGCAGTTCTTC. Amino acids: CATSDLRGGTYNEQFF. V is TRBV24-1 and J is TRBJ2-1, with 7 bases fitting TRBD1. CDR1 is KGHDR and CDR2 is SFDVKD in the germline V gene. Trimming at V came to 0 bases and at J to 2 bases, leaving 3 bases not matched to a gene. The CDR3 runs to 16 residues.

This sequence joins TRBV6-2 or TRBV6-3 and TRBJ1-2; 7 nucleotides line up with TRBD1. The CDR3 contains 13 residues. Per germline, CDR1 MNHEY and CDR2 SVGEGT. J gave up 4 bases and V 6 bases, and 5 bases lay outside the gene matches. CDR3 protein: CASRRQGGYGYTF. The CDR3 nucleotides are TGTGCCAGCAGACGACAGGGCGGCTATGGCTACACCTTC.

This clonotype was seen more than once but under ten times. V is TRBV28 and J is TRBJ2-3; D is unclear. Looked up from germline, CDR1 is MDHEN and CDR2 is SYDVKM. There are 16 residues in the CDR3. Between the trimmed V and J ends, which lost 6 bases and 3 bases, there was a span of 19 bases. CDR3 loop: CASSTTVALGTDTQYF. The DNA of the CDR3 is TGTGCCAGCAGCACCACTGTCGCCCTGGGGACAGATACGCAGTATTTT.

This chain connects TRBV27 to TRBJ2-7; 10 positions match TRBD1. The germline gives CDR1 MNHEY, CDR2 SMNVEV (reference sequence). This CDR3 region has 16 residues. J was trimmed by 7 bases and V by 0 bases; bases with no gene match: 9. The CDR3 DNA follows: TGTGCCAGCAGTTTATCCCTCGGGACAGGGGTTTGGGAGCAGTACTTC. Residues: CASSLSLGTGVWEQYF.

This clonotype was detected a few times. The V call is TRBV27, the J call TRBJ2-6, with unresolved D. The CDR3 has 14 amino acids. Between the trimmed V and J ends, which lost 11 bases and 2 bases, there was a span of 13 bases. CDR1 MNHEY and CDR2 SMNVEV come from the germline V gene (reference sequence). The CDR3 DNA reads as TGTGCCTCTCGTCGGGCGGCTGGGGCCAACGTCCTGACTTTC. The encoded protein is CASRRAAGANVLTF.

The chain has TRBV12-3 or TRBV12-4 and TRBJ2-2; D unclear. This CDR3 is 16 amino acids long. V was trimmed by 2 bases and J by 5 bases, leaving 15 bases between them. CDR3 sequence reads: CASSLRSRRITGELFF. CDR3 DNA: TGTGCCAGCAGTTTAAGGTCGCGGAGAATTACCGGGGAGCTGTTTTTT.

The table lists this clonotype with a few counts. Here the CDR3 reads CASSPRGQVVEQYF. Written as DNA, the CDR3 is TGTGCCAGCAGTCCCAGGGGGCAGGTGGTCGAGCAGTACTTC. V gene TRBV12-3 or TRBV12-4 combines with J gene TRBJ2-7, with 8 nucleotides matching TRBD1. The CDR3 contains 14 residues. Losses at the gene ends were 5 bases for V and 6 bases for J; bases not matched to a gene: 9.

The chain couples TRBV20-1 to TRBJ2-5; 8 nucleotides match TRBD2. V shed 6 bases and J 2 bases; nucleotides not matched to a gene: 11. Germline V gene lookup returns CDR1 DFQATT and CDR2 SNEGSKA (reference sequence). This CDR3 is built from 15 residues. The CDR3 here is CSAPGLGGVQETQYF. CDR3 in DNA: TGCAGTGCCCCGGGACTAGGGGGTGTTCAAGAGACCCAGTACTTC.

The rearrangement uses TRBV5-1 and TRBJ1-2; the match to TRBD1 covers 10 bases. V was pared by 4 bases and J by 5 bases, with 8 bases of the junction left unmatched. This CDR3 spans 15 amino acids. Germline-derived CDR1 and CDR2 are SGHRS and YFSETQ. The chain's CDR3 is CASSNRDRGLYGYTF. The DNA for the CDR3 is TGCGCCAGCAGCAACCGGGACAGGGGACTTTATGGCTACACCTTC.

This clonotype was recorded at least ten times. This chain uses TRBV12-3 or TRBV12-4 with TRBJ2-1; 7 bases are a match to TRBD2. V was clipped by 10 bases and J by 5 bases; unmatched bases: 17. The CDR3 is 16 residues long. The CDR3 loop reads CATPTSGLAVHNEQFF. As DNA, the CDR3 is TGTGCCACCCCAACCTCAGGGCTAGCGGTCCACAATGAGCAGTTCTTC.

This CDR3 is CASSIHSGNEAFF. The CDR3 bases are TGTGCCAGTAGTATACATTCGGGGAATGAAGCTTTCTTT. The chain combines TRBV19 with TRBJ1-1; no reliable D call. Deletions cut 2 bases from V and 7 bases from J, with 11 bases between. The CDR3 is made up of 13 amino acids. CDR1 and CDR2 (germline): LNHDA, SQIVND (reference sequence).